This paragraph covers one T cell receptor (beta chain) sequence. It has no known antigen specificity. Within one base of it there is no much larger clone, and no base qualities were kept. The germline V gene encodes CDR1 MDHEN and CDR2 SYDVKM. The CDR3 starts with the cysteine, ends with the phenylalanine, and has 12 residues. Only the CDR3 DNA stays, 36 bases, in frame from base 1. The germline ends are 11 bases apart after V is trimmed by 3 bases and J by 9 bases. These data originate in a study of CD8 T cells in ankylosing spondylitis (dated by TCRdb to between 2016 and 2019). Turning to the overall study: The study profiled T cell receptor beta repertoires in healthy donors and ankylosing spondylitis patients to find disease-linked TCR variants. In total, the full study cohort was made up of 95 to 110 healthy donors and some 26 ankylosing spondylitis patients. Peripheral blood was sampled, and synovial fluid was additionally collected from ankylosing spondylitis patients.

Overall study outcomes, separate from this receptor: In peripheral blood, the disease-linked clones were found at relatively low frequencies and had a CD8+ phenotype. The disease-linked clones were reported to be significantly enriched in matched synovial fluid samples from ankylosing spondylitis patients. Blood from ankylosing spondylitis patients appeared to be characterized by a TCR beta motif made up of about 8 highly homologous amino acid variants. Some of the motif variants had been reported before in the synovial fluid and blood of reactive arthritis patients, a finding that suggests common disease-initiation mechanisms.

Data came from an Illumina HiSeq 2500. Quantitative 5'-RACE with molecular barcodes was used to prepare TCR beta libraries. Turning to the authors' computational methods: Disease-linked TCR variants were identified with a new computational method built on a probabilistic model of VDJ rearrangement. The raw public reads went through TCRdb reprocessing: fastp at Q25, MiXCR clone calling, in-frame beta chains kept. Every entry covers one CDR3 protein and lists the most common genes and DNA from its rows. None of the V and J calls come from the authors' own analysis; TCRdb made them. This sample lists about 390,000 distinct CDR3 sequences; 20% to 25% were detected once. The leading ten clones occupy about 16% of the sample.

Sequencing was carried out using blood, either unsorted or a sorted T cell fraction (not recorded which). The clonotype comes from a male donor with ankylosing spondylitis. The chain is assembled from TRBV28 and TRBJ1-1; the D region possibly corresponds to TRBD1 (5 bases align). The CDR3 in this case is CASSLSAGKAFF. The sequence in DNA is TGTGCCAGCAGTTTGTCGGCAGGGAAAGCTTTCTTT. The CDR3 plus the reference TRBV28 and TRBJ1-1 genes for the other parts give the full variable domain: DVKVTQSSRYLVKRTGEKVFLECVQDMDHENMFWYRQDPGLGLRLIYFSYDVKMKEKGDIPEGYSVSREKKERFSLILESASTNQTSMYLCASSLSAGKAFFGQGTRLTVV.